This T cell receptor (beta chain) was recovered during a study of cytomegalovirus exposure and HLA in healthy donors. A remark on this clone: At one end the junction does not follow the germline gene, possibly because of a read error.

The PCR contained 60 Vbeta and 13 Jbeta primers. The protocol was immunoSEQ multiplex PCR, while the TCRdb copy is restricted to in-frame clones and leaves out a portion. The sample carries approximately 170,000 clones, 85% recorded once. Samples came from healthy bone marrow donors. CDR3 length: 12 residues. Germline assignment: CDR1 SEHNR and CDR2 FQNEAQ (reference sequence). The V gene is TRBV7-9, the J gene TRBJ1-1, with a tentative D call TRBD1 (6 bases). The specimen was PBMCs. This clonotype was obtained from a boy aged 2 to 9 in good health and CMV-seronegative. The DNA for the CDR3 is TGTTCCAGCAGCCCAGGGGACACTGAAGCTTTCTTT. Translation gives CSSSPGDTEAFF. Combining the CDR3 with reference TRBV7-9 and TRBJ1-1 gives the whole variable domain DTGVSQNPRHKITKRGQNVTFRCDPISEHNRLYWYRQTLGQGPEFLTYFQNEAQLEKSRLLSDRFSAERPKGSFSTLEIQRTEQGDSAMYLCSSSPGDTEAFFGQGTRLTVV.